What follows is one TCR beta chain and its context. Antigen unknown. This sample's treatment: some 20 received Ad26.COV2.S at low or high dose, single or two shots; 5 received placebo; per-sample allocation not given. Sampling occurred on day 63 after the first vaccine or placebo injection. Germline CDR1 SGHRS, CDR2 YFSETQ. V gave up 5 bases and J gave up 0 bases, with 14 bases separating them. CDR3 length: 15 amino acids. This specimen comes from a study of Ad26.COV2.S vaccination and SARS-CoV-2 variants. Turning to the study itself: The authors gave Ad26.COV2.S intramuscularly, either once or twice 56 days apart. Points from the study as a whole: People who got the vaccine or the placebo had similar non-spike TCR breadth. Spike-specific CD8+ and CD4+ T cell responses reportedly showed substantial breadth after vaccination.

The assay was immunoSEQ multiplex PCR, and TCRdb's table has in-frame clones only and misses some. The sample carries around 450,000 clones, about 90% recorded once. The starting material was peripheral blood, obtained in a trial of Ad26.COV2.S vaccine versus placebo. The J gene is TRBJ1-2, the V gene TRBV5-1; no definite D call. The receptor was isolated from a person between 18 and 65 years old who received the Ad26.COV2.S COVID-19 vaccine or a placebo. The CDR3 DNA reads as TGCGCCAGCAGGCAATATCCACAGACTAACTATGGCTACACCTTC. It yields the protein CASRQYPQTNYGYTF.